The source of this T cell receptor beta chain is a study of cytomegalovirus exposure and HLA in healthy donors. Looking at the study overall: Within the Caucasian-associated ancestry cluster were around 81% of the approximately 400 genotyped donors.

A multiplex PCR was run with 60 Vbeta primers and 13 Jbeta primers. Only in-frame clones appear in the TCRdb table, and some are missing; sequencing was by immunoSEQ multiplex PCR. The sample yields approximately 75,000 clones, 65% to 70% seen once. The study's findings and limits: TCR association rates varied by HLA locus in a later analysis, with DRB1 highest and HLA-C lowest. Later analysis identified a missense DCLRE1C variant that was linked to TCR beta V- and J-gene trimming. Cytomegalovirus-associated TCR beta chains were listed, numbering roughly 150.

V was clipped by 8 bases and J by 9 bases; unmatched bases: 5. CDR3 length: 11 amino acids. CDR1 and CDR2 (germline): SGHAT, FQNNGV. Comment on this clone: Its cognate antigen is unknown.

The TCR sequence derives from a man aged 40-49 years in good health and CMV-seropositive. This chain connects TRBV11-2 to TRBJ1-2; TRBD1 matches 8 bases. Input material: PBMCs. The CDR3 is CASLTGGSYTF. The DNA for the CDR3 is TGTGCCAGCCTTACAGGGGGGAGCTACACCTTC. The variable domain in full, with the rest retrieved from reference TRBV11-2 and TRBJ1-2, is EAGVAQSPRYKIIEKRQSVAFWCNPISGHATLYWYQQILGQGPKLLIQFQNNGVVDDSQLPKDRFSAERLKGVDSTLKIQPAKLEDSAVYLCASLTGGSYTFGSGTRLTVV.